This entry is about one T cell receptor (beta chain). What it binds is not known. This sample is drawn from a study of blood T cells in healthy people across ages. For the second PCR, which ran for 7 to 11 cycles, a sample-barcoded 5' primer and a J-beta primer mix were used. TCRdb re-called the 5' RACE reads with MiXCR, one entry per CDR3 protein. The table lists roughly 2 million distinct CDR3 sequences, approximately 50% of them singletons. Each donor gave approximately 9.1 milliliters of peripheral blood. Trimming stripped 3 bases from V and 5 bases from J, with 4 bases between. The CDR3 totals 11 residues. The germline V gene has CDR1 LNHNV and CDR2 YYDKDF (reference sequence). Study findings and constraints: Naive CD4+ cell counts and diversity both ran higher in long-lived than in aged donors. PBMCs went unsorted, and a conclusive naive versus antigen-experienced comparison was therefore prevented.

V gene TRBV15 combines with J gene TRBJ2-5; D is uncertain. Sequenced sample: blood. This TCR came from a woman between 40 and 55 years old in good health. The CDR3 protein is CATSRWETQYF. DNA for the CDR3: TGTGCCACCAGCAGGTGGGAGACCCAGTACTTC.